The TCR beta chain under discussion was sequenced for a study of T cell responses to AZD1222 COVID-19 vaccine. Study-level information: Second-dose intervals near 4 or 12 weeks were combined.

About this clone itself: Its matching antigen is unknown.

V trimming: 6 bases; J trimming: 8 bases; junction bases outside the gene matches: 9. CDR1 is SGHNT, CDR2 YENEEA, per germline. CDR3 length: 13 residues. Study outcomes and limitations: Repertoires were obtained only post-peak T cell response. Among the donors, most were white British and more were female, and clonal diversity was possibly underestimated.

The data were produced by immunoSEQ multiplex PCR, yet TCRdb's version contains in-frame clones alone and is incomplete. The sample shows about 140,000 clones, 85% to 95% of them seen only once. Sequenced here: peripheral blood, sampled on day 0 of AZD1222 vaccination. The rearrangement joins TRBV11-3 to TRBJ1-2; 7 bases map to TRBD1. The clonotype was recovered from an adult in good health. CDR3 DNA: TGTGCCAGCAGTTACAGGGGAGTCGACGGCTACACCTTC. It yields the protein CASSYRGVDGYTF.